The source of this T cell receptor beta chain is a study of cytomegalovirus exposure and HLA in healthy donors. The PCR ran on 60 Vbeta and 13 Jbeta primers. Assay: immunoSEQ multiplex PCR; the TCRdb copy retains only in-frame clones and omits some. The profile shows about 180,000 clones, around 80% of them singletons. V shed 2 bases and J shed 9 bases, with 11 bases lying between them. CDR1 is KGHSH and CDR2 is LQKENI in the germline V gene. The CDR3 extends over 14 amino acids. General observations from the study: Three of the chains that were CMV-associated were confirmed in vitro to be specific for CMV antigens. Some V segments could not be told apart, so they were left out, TRBV6-2 and TRBV6-3 among them.

A word on this clone: Its antigen is unknown.

The receptor's source is a woman aged 25-40 years in good health and CMV-seronegative. Sequenced: PBMCs. The chain links TRBV18 to TRBJ1-6, with a possible D match to TRBD1 (5 bases). CDR3 sequence reads: CASSPGGVSSPLHF. The CDR3 DNA follows: TGTGCCAGCTCACCAGGGGGGGTGAGTTCACCCCTCCACTTT.